This T cell receptor beta chain was identified during a study of blood T cell repertoires in COVID-19. Study as a whole: COVID-19 samples, acute and convalescent, were from the United States, Italy and Spain.

The CDR3 sequence is 16 residues long. From germline, CDR1 is MNHEY and CDR2 SVGEGT. After removal of 0 bases from V and 7 bases from J, the junction contained 6 bases not matched to a gene. In the source study's methods: Cell counts per sample came from amplifying reference gene primers. Clones were read by immunoSEQ multiplex PCR, and TCRdb kept only the in-frame ones, dropping some. V and J calls and clone size are copied from that table; D and trimming were computed from the DNA. This sample carries about 230,000 clones, roughly 84% of them seen once, and the ten largest clones take around 25%. This receptor was taken from a man in his forties with acute or convalescent COVID-19. Sequenced: peripheral blood. The rearrangement joins TRBV6-2 or TRBV6-3 to TRBJ2-1; the match to TRBD2 covers 10 bases. DNA of the CDR3: TGTGCCAGCAGTTACTCAGGGACTAGCGAGAGGAATGAGCAGTTCTTC. It specifies CASSYSGTSERNEQFF.